This T cell receptor (beta chain) is from a study of cytomegalovirus exposure and HLA in healthy donors. Sequencing used immunoSEQ multiplex PCR; TCRdb keeps in-frame clones, though not all of them. The table records fewer than 75,000 clones, approximately 95% of them present only once. To note about this clone: What it binds is unknown.

Overall study findings and caveats: Cytomegalovirus-associated status was assigned to 164 TCR beta chains. Confirmation was obtained in vitro that a few CMV-associated chains are specific for CMV antigens.

Germline CDR1 reads SNHLY; CDR2 reads FYNNEI. V lost 11 bases to trimming and J lost 3 bases; unmatched junction nucleotides: 6. The CDR3 extends over 12 amino acids. The TCR comes from a man between 18 and 29 years old in good health and CMV-seronegative. The chain recombines TRBV2 with TRBJ1-1, with 7 bases lining up with TRBD1. What was sequenced was PBMCs. CDR3 protein: CAVTTGDTEAFF. For the CDR3, the DNA is TGTGCCGTTACTACAGGGGACACTGAAGCTTTCTTT.